This TCR beta chain was identified in a study of PD-L1 blockade in urothelial cancer. Study at large: Patients went on atezolizumab in the mid-2010s, receiving 1,200 mg intravenously every 3 weeks. After treatment start, blood was analyzed at 3 weeks (second dose) and at 6 weeks. From 0 to 3 prior chemotherapy regimens had been given to the patients.

Here immunoSEQ multiplex PCR was the method, and the copy in TCRdb shows in-frame clones only, minus some. The profile shows around 92,000 clones, roughly 90% of them singletons. Time point in this sample: pretreatment peripheral blood. Patients in the study were battling locally advanced or metastatic urothelial carcinoma. This CDR3 is 15 amino acids long. V lost 3 bases and J lost 0; bases outside the gene matches: 1. CDR1 and CDR2 from the germline V gene are KGHSH and LQKENI. This material consisted of PBMCs, taken around atezolizumab (anti-PD-L1) treatment. The sequence came from an elderly woman with urothelial cancer. This sequence joins TRBV18 and TRBJ2-3; TRBD1 aligns across 9 bases. The CDR3 nucleotides read TGTGCCAGCTCACCCGGACAGGGGAGCACAGATACGCAGTATTTT. Amino acid sequence: CASSPGQGSTDTQYF.